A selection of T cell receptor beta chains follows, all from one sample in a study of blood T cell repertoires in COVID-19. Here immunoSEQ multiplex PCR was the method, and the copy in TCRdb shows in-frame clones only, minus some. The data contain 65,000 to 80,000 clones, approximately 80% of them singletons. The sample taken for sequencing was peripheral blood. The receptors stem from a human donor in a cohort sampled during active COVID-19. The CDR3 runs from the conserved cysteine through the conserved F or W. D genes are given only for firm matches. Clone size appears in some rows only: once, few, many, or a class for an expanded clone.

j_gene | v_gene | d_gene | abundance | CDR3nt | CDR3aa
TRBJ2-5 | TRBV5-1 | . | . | TGCGCCAGCAGCTCTGGCAGCCAGGGATGGGAGACCCAGTACTTC | CASSSGSQGWETQYF
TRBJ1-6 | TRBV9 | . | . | TGTGCCAGCAGCCCGTCCGTGAGCTCCTATAATTCACCCCTCCACTTT | CASSPSVSSYNSPLHF
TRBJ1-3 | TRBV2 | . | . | TGTGCCAGCAGTCCCAGCCAGGGGCAAGGAAACACCATATATTTT | CASSPSQGQGNTIYF
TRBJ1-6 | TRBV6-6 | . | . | TGTGCCAGCAGTTACCCGACGCAGGAATCACCCCTCCACTTT | CASSYPTQESPLHF
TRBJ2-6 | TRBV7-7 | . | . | TGTGCTAGCAGCTCCCTTGTAGTTGGGGCCAACGTCCTGACTTTC | CASSSLVVGANVLTF
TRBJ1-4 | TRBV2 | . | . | TGTGCCAGCAGTCTAACAGGGTTTAATGAAAAACTGTTTTTT | CASSLTGFNEKLFF
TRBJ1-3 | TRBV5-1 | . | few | TGCGCCAGCAGCCCGATAAACTTGAGCTCTGGAAACACCATATATTTT | CASSPINLSSGNTIYF
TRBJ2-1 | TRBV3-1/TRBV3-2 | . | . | TGTGCCAGCAGCCAACAGAAGGGGATTGGGAATGAGCAGTTCTTC | CASSQQKGIGNEQFF
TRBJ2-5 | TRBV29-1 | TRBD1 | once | TGCAGCGCTGGCGGACCGGGACAGGGGAGCCAAGAGACCCAGTACTTC | CSAGGPGQGSQETQYF
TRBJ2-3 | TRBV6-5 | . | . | TGTGCCAGCAGATTAATAGCGGAAAGCACAGATACGCAGTATTTT | CASRLIAESTDTQYF
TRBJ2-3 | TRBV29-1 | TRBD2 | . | TGCAGCGTTGATGGACTAGCGGGGGAGTCCACAGATACGCAGTATTTT | CSVDGLAGESTDTQYF
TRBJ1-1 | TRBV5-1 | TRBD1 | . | TGCGCCAGCAGCTTAGAAGGAGGGGGCGTTCACACTGAAGCTTTCTTT | CASSLEGGGVHTEAFF
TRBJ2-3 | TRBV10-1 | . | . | TGCGCCAGCAGCGACACAAACACAGATACGCAGTATTTT | CASSDTNTDTQYF
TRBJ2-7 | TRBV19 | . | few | TGTGCCAGTAGTAGGACAGCGAGCTCCTACGAGCAGTACTTC | CASSRTASSYEQYF
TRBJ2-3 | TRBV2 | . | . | TGTGCCAACGGGACATCTAGCACAGATACGCAGTATTTT | CANGTSSTDTQYF
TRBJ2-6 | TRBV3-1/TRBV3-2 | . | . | TGTGCCAGCAGCCAAGCAGGGACTGGGGCCAACGTCCTGACTTTC | CASSQAGTGANVLTF
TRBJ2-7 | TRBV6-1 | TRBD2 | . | TGTGCCAGCAGTGGCCTTCCGGGACTAGCGGGGGGGCGCTACGAGCAGTACTTC | CASSGLPGLAGGRYEQYF
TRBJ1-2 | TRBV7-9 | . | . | TGTGCCAGCAGCCCGGTGGGGGGGCTCTATGGCTACACCTTC | CASSPVGGLYGYTF
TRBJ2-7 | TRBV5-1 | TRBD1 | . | TGCGCCAGCAGCTTCACAGGGGACCCCTACGAGCAGTACTTC | CASSFTGDPYEQYF
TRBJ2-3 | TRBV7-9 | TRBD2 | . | TGTGCCAGCAGCTACACTAGCGGGAGGGCCGGAGCAGATACGCAGTATTTT | CASSYTSGRAGADTQYF
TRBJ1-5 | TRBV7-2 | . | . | TGTGCCAGCAGCCAACGGCTAGGTAGTAATAGCAATCAGCCCCAGCATTTT | CASSQRLGSNSNQPQHF
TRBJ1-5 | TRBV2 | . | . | TGTGCCAGCAGTGAAGCGCGGGTGCCCCTGGGATATAGCAATCAGCCCCAGCATTTT | CASSEARVPLGYSNQPQHF
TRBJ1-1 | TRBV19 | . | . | TGTGCCTGCGCGGGGAGTCGGGGGAGCACTGAAGCTTTCTTT | CACAGSRGSTEAFF
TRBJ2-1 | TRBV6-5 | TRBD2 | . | TGTGCCAGCAGACCCACTAGCGGGGTGAATGAGCAGTTCTTC | CASRPTSGVNEQFF
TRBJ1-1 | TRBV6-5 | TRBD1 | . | TGTGCCAGCAGTACAGGGGTCTGGACTGAAGCTTTCTTT | CASSTGVWTEAFF
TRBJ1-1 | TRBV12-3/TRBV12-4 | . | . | TGTGCCAGCAGACTGTACACTGAAGCTTTCTTT | CASRLYTEAFF
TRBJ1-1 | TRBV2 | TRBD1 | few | TGTGCCAGCAGTGCGTTCGGACAGGGTTCTACTGAAGCTTTCTTT | CASSAFGQGSTEAFF
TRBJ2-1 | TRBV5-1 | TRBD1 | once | TGCGCCAGCAGCCCGGGACAGGGGTCCTACAATGAGCAGTTCTTC | CASSPGQGSYNEQFF
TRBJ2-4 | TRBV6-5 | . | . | TGTGCCAGCAGTTACTACCAAGGGGACATTCAGTACTTC | CASSYYQGDIQYF
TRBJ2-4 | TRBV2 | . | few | TGTGCCAGCAGTTCCCGAGGAGGGGAAAACATTCAGTACTTC | CASSSRGGENIQYF
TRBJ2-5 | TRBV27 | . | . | TGTGCCAGCAGTTTATCGGGGCAGAGAGAGACCCAGTACTTC | CASSLSGQRETQYF
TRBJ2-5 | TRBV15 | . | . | TGTGCCACCAGCAGACAGGGGGGTCGGGCCCAAGAGACCCAGTACTTC | CATSRQGGRAQETQYF
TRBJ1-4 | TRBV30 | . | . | TGTGCCTGGAGTGGAGGCCTAATCAGGGTTCAGGAAAAACTGTTTTTT | CAWSGGLIRVQEKLFF
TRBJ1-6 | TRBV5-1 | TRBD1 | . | TGCGCCAGCAGCCCGGGGGACAGGGGATCCGCGCCCCGGTCACCCCTCCACTTT | CASSPGDRGSAPRSPLHF
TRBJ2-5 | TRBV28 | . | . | TGTGCCAGCAGTCCGCTTGCGATCGGGCAAGAGACCCAGTACTTC | CASSPLAIGQETQYF
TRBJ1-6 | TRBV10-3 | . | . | TGTGCCATCAGTGGCGGGGTTAATTCACCCCTCCACTTT | CAISGGVNSPLHF
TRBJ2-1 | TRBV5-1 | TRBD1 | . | TGCGCCAGCACCCCGGGACAGGGGGCTGAGCAGTTCTTC | CASTPGQGAEQFF
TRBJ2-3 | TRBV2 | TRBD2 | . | TGTGCCAGCAGTGAATTAGGGGAGGGCGGTACGCAGTATTTT | CASSELGEGGTQYF
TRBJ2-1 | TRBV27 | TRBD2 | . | TGTGCCAGCAGTTCCACGAAAGCGGGAGTGAACAATGAGCAGTTCTTC | CASSSTKAGVNNEQFF
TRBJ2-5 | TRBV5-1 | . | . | TGCGCCAGCAGCTTGGGGTCAGGGCCACAAGAGACCCAGTACTTC | CASSLGSGPQETQYF
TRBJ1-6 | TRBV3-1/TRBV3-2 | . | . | TGTGCCAGCAGCCGACGGGACATATATAATTCACCCCTCCACTTT | CASSRRDIYNSPLHF
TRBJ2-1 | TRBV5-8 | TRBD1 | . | TGTGCCAGCAGCTATTACAGGGGCTTTAATGAGCAGTTCTTC | CASSYYRGFNEQFF
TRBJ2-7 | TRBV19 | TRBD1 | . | TGTGCCACTTCGGACAGGGGGCCTGAGCAGTACTTC | CATSDRGPEQYF
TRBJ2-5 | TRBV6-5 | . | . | TGTGCCAGCAGTTACTCGTTCTCAGGAAACCAAGAGACCCAGTACTTC | CASSYSFSGNQETQYF
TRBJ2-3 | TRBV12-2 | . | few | TGTGCAAGTCGCTTAGGGGCACTAGCGGGAAGGACAGATACGCAGTATTTT | CASRLGALAGRTDTQYF
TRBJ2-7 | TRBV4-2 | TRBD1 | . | TGTGCCAGCAGCCAAGTAGGACAGGGGGGCGAAGGCGAGCAGTACTTC | CASSQVGQGGEGEQYF
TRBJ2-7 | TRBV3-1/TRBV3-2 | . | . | TGTGCCAGCAGCCAAGTGTACAGGGTGCCCTACGAGCAGTACTTC | CASSQVYRVPYEQYF
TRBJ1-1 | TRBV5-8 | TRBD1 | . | TGTGCCAGCAGATTGCACAGGGGGCTAGGGAACACTGAAGCTTTCTTT | CASRLHRGLGNTEAFF
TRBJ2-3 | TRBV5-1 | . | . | TGCGCCAGCAGACCAGTCGGGGGTAGCACAGATACGCAGTATTTT | CASRPVGGSTDTQYF
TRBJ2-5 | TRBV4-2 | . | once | TGTGCCAGCAGCCAAGCCCCCCCGGGTTCAGAGACCCAGTACTTC | CASSQAPPGSETQYF
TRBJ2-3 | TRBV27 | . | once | TGTGCCAGCAGTTTAGGGGGGGCGCGCACAGATACGCAGTATTTT | CASSLGGARTDTQYF
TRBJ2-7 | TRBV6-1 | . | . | TGTGCCAGCAGTGAGCGGACAGCCGTCTACGAGCAGTACTTC | CASSERTAVYEQYF
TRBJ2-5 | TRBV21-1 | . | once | TGTGCCACCCCTAAGGTAGCGGGTTCCCCCCAAGAGACCCAGTACTTC | CATPKVAGSPQETQYF
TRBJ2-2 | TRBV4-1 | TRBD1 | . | TGCGCCAGCAGCACAGGACAGGGGACGGGCGGGGAGCTGTTTTTT | CASSTGQGTGGELFF
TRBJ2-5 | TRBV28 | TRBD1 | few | TGTGCCAGCAGTTTAGGGGGACAGCGCTTTCAGGGCCAGTACTTC | CASSLGGQRFQGQYF